A single sample gave rise to the 25 T cell receptor beta chains below, sequenced in a study of T cells after posttransplantation cyclophosphamide. Only in-frame clones appear in the TCRdb table, and some are missing; sequencing was by immunoSEQ multiplex PCR. This record lists approximately 4,100 clones, none seen once only, and the top ten clones contain over 10%. Treatment was busulfan-fludarabine conditioning, a marrow graft, and cyclophosphamide on days +3 and +4. The source was PBMCs, collected after allogeneic stem cell transplant with posttransplant cyclophosphamide. Receptors originate from a female patient between 18 and 35 years old who received an allogeneic stem cell transplant from an unrelated donor, was CMV-positive, and had acute GVHD only. Among the T cells, some may be from the graft donor.

Ten or more counts support this clone. The chain has TRBV14 and TRBJ2-5, with 7 bases that match TRBD1. Germline V gene sequence: CDR1 SGHDN, CDR2 FVKESK. This CDR3 comprises 14 residues. Trimming cost V 3 bases and J 1 base; bases outside gene matches: 2. CDR3 in amino acids: CASSQNRGQETQYF. CDR3 nucleotides: TGTGCCAGCAGCCAGAACAGGGGCCAAGAGACCCAGTACTTC.

In its sample, this clone was seen many times. The chain combines TRBV28 with TRBJ2-7; no clear D gene. The ends were cut back, 2 bases at V and 1 base at J, with 9 bases in the middle. The CDR3 length is 14 residues. Per the germline V gene, CDR1 is MDHEN and CDR2 is SYDVKM. The CDR3 here is CASSLVGGSYEQYF. The DNA of the CDR3 is TGTGCCAGCAGTTTAGTCGGCGGATCCTACGAGCAGTACTTC.

This clone was seen at least ten times. The V gene is TRBV10-2, the J gene TRBJ1-3; D call uncertain. The V end was cut by 0 bases, the J end by 5 bases, with 8 bases between. The CDR3 spans 14 residues. Germline CDR1 is WSHSY and CDR2 is SAAADI. Written as DNA, the CDR3 is TGCGCCAGCAGTGAGTCCCTTTTTCGAAACACCATATATTTT. This translates into CASSESLFRNTIYF.

In this sample, this clone turned up a few times. V is TRBV19 and J is TRBJ2-3; 7 nucleotides agree with TRBD2. This CDR3 has 14 residues. CDR1 is LNHDA and CDR2 is SQIVND in the germline V gene (reference sequence). With V trimmed by 4 bases and J by 6 bases, 7 bases remained unmatched. The CDR3: CASSTRTRLDTQYF. CDR3 nucleotides: TGTGCCAGTAGTACCCGGACTAGGTTGGATACGCAGTATTTT.

This clone is judged hyperexpanded (1% or more). J is TRBJ1-1 and V is TRBV28, with D possibly matching TRBD1 (5 bases). Germline V gene data show CDR1 as MDHEN and CDR2 as SYDVKM. V was shortened by 3 bases and J by 4 bases, with 15 bases between the two germline ends. The CDR3 has 15 residues. The CDR3 reads CASSLEQAVGTEAFF. CDR3 in DNA: TGTGCCAGCAGTTTGGAACAGGCGGTCGGCACTGAAGCTTTCTTT.

By share of the sample, this clone is medium-sized. The chain carries TRBV5-4 and TRBJ2-3; a possible D gene is TRBD2 (6 bases). The CDR3 runs 16 residues. In germline, CDR1 is SGHNT, CDR2 YYREEE (reference sequence). Trimming removed 3 bases from V and 4 bases from J, with 18 bases in between. The DNA of the CDR3 is TGTGCCAGCAGCTGGCCGGGCCAAGGCGGGGCAGATACGCAGTATTTT. It yields the protein CASSWPGQGGADTQYF.

This clone was observed many times. The chain is built from TRBV9 and TRBJ2-1, with 9 bases matching TRBD2. V was clipped by 0 bases and J by 10 bases; unmatched bases: 5. This CDR3 contains 14 residues. Germline V gene data show CDR1 as SGDLS and CDR2 as YYNGEE. For the CDR3, the DNA is TGTGCCAGCAGCGTAGCGGGTAGCGGGAGAGAGCAGTTCTTC. It encodes CASSVAGSGREQFF.

In this sample, this clone turned up many times. The chain carries TRBV5-1 and TRBJ2-3, with D unclear. CDR1 SGHRS and CDR2 YFSETQ come from the germline V gene. Trimming shortened V by 0 bases and J by 2 bases, and 13 bases separated the two germline ends. There are 16 residues in the CDR3. The CDR3 sequence is CASSLALGGITDTQYF. The CDR3 coding sequence is TGCGCCAGCAGCTTGGCTCTCGGCGGTATCACAGATACGCAGTATTTT.

This clone was counted ten times or more. The V and J genes are TRBV21-1 and TRBJ2-1; TRBD2 is taken as the D call from the table, unchecked against the DNA. TRBV21-1 is labeled a pseudogene. There are 16 residues in the CDR3. The CDR3 DNA reads TGTGCCAGCAGTGGGCTGAGGTGTGATAGCGCTGATGAGCAGTTCTTC. The encoded protein is CASSGLRCDSADEQFF.

This clone was picked up many times. The chain couples TRBV4-2 to TRBJ2-1, with 11 bases fitting TRBD2. CDR1 LGHNA and CDR2 YNFKEQ come from the germline V gene. With V trimmed by 0 bases and J by 7 bases, 11 bases remained unmatched. This CDR3 has 18 residues. The CDR3 spells CASSQDGALAGAYNEQFF. In DNA, the CDR3 is TGTGCCAGCAGCCAAGATGGGGCACTAGCGGGAGCGTATAATGAGCAGTTCTTC.

This clone was counted ten times or more. J is TRBJ2-1 and V is TRBV7-9; D remains ambiguous. Germline assignment: CDR1 SEHNR and CDR2 FQNEAQ (reference sequence). V was trimmed by 5 bases and J by 4 bases, leaving 12 bases between them. The length of the CDR3 is 14 residues. The DNA for the CDR3 is TGTGCCAGCAGCCCGCGATCCGCGTACAATGAGCAGTTCTTC. Encoded protein: CASSPRSAYNEQFF.

This clone has at least ten counts. The chain recombines TRBV7-6 with TRBJ2-1; maybe TRBD2 (6 bases). The length of the CDR3 is 15 residues. Deletions cut 3 bases from V and 2 bases from J, with 11 bases between. Germline V gives CDR1 SGHVS, CDR2 FNYEAQ. The CDR3 loop is CASSLRDSTYNEQFF. CDR3 sequence (DNA): TGTGCCAGCAGCTTGAGGGACTCTACCTACAATGAGCAGTTCTTC.

In this sample, this clone turned up many times. The chain combines TRBV9 with TRBJ2-7, with TRBD1 matching over 8 bases. Germline values: CDR1 SGDLS, CDR2 YYNGEE. The CDR3 contains 14 residues. J was trimmed by 5 bases and V by 3 bases; bases with no gene match: 7. The CDR3 spells CASSAGQGFDEQYF. CDR3 coding DNA: TGTGCCAGCAGCGCCGGACAGGGTTTCGACGAGCAGTACTTC.

In its sample, this clone was seen many times. The rearrangement joins TRBV27 to TRBJ2-7; TRBD1 matches at 7 bases. Trimming removed 6 bases from V and 2 bases from J; junction bases left unmatched: 7. Germline assignment: CDR1 MNHEY and CDR2 SMNVEV (reference sequence). The CDR3 is 14 amino acids. The CDR3 DNA sequence: TGTGCCAGCAGCATCCGACAGGGCCCCTACGAGCAGTACTTC. This codes for CASSIRQGPYEQYF.

At least ten counts were recorded for this clone. The CDR3 spells CASSVGVSGIYEQYF. In DNA, the CDR3 is TGTGCCAGCAGCGTAGGGGTTAGCGGGATCTACGAGCAGTACTTC. This rearrangement joins TRBV9 to TRBJ2-7; 8 bases fit TRBD2. V was pared by 0 bases and J by 3 bases, with 5 bases of the junction left unmatched. CDR3 length: 15 amino acids. CDR1 is SGDLS and CDR2 is YYNGEE in the germline V gene.

This clone was detected many times. V is TRBV7-9 and J is TRBJ2-2; D unresolved. The CDR3 runs to 13 residues. The ends were cut back, 1 base at V and 4 bases at J, with 4 bases in the middle. CDR1 SEHNR and CDR2 FQNEAQ come from the germline V gene (reference sequence). CDR3 amino acids: CASSLVSTGELFF. The CDR3 DNA reads as TGTGCCAGCAGCTTAGTATCCACCGGGGAGCTGTTTTTT. The entire variable domain, with the rest obtained from reference TRBV7-9 and TRBJ2-2, is as follows: DTGVSQNPRHKITKRGQNVTFRCDPISEHNRLYWYRQTLGQGPEFLTYFQNEAQLEKSRLLSDRFSAERPKGSFSTLEIQRTEQGDSAMYLCASSLVSTGELFFGEGSRLTVL.

This clone has a count of ten or more. The chain joins TRBV27 to TRBJ2-1, with 8 bases aligning to TRBD2. Germline CDR1 and CDR2: MNHEY and SMNVEV (reference sequence). The trim removed 2 bases at V and 7 bases at J, leaving 10 bases unmatched. The CDR3 consists of 16 residues. CDR3 in DNA: TGTGCCAGCAGTTTAGGTTCGGGAGGGGCAACGAATGAGCAGTTCTTC. Protein product: CASSLGSGGATNEQFF.

This clone was seen many times. V is TRBV19 and J is TRBJ2-1, with TRBD2 identical over 8 bases. This CDR3 is built from 15 residues. Trimming removed 4 bases from V and 4 bases from J; junction bases left unmatched: 6. Germline V gene data show CDR1 as LNHDA and CDR2 as SQIVND (reference sequence). CDR3 sequence (DNA): TGTGCCAGTAGTAAGATGATAGCGGGGTACAATGAGCAGTTCTTC. It encodes CASSKMIAGYNEQFF.

This clone has at least ten counts. CDR3 bases: TGTGCCAGCAGTTTTTATGCCTTCGGGGAGATGAACACTGAAGCTTTCTTT. The encoded protein is CASSFYAFGEMNTEAFF. The chain is built from TRBV28 and TRBJ1-1; D is unclear. Germline CDR1 reads MDHEN; CDR2 reads SYDVKM. V lost 3 bases and J lost 0, with 17 bases in between. The length of the CDR3 is 17 residues.

Ten or more counts support this clone. The rearrangement links TRBV6-6 to TRBJ1-2, with 8 bases fitting TRBD1. This CDR3 is built from 13 residues. CDR1 and CDR2 (germline): MNHNY, SVGAGI (reference sequence). V lost 4 bases to trimming and J lost 6 bases; unmatched junction nucleotides: 4. The CDR3 DNA sequence: TGTGCCAGCAGTTTCGGACAGGGTGATGGCTACACCTTC. Its protein product is CASSFGQGDGYTF.

This clone is medium-sized (0.01 to 0.1%) within its sample. The J gene is TRBJ2-7, the V gene TRBV11-1; 7 bases map to TRBD1. V lost 8 bases to trimming and J lost 1 base; unmatched junction nucleotides: 8. The germline V gene has CDR1 SGHAT and CDR2 FQDESV (reference sequence). The CDR3 is 14 amino acids. Here the CDR3 reads CASDRTGSSYEQYF. CDR3 sequence (DNA): TGTGCCAGCGACAGGACAGGTTCTTCCTACGAGCAGTACTTC.

This clone has a count of ten or more. V usage is TRBV7-8 and J usage is TRBJ1-2; D possibly corresponds to TRBD1 (5 bases). This CDR3 is 14 amino acids long. Per the germline V gene, CDR1 is SGHVS and CDR2 is FQNEAQ. With 5 bases removed from V and 4 bases from J, the gap between germline ends came to 14 bases. DNA for the CDR3: TGTGCCAGCAGCCATACTACGGGGGGCTATGGCTACACCTTC. Its translation: CASSHTTGGYGYTF. Together with reference TRBV7-8 and TRBJ1-2, the CDR3 gives the full variable domain: GAGVSQSPRYKVAKRGQDVALRCDPISGHVSLFWYQQALGQGPEFLTYFQNEAQLDKSGLPSDRFFAERPEGSVSTLKIQRTQQEDSAVYLCASSHTTGGYGYTFGSGTRLTVV.

By share, this clone ranks as medium-sized. This chain joins TRBV30 and TRBJ1-4, with D possibly being TRBD1 (5 bases). The V end lost 4 bases, the J end lost 4 bases, and 10 bases lay between the germline ends. The CDR3 is made up of 13 amino acids. Per the germline V gene, CDR1 is GTSNPN and CDR2 is SVGIG (reference sequence). The CDR3 is CAWMVGDNEKLFF. Here the CDR3 DNA reads TGTGCCTGGATGGTAGGGGATAATGAAAAACTGTTTTTT.

There are many counts of this clone. This rearrangement joins TRBV5-1 to TRBJ2-7, with TRBD2 matching 11 bases. J was trimmed by 5 bases and V by 7 bases; bases with no gene match: 14. The CDR3 loop spans 16 amino acids. CDR1 and CDR2 (germline): SGHRS, YFSETQ. CDR3 nucleotides: TGCGCCAGCGGTAAGGGTGTGGGGACTAGCGGAAACGAGCAGTACTTC. It codes for CASGKGVGTSGNEQYF.

This clone has a count of ten or more. The rearrangement uses TRBV9 and TRBJ2-7; 7 positions agree with TRBD1. V shed 4 bases, J shed 5 bases, and the junction held 9 bases outside the gene matches. Germline CDR1 SGDLS, CDR2 YYNGEE. This CDR3 is 14 amino acids long. This chain's CDR3 is CASSPGTAANEQYF. CDR3 DNA sequence: TGTGCCAGCAGCCCGGGGACAGCCGCCAACGAGCAGTACTTC.